This T cell receptor (beta chain) was identified in a study of blood T cell repertoires in COVID-19. Across the study: Spain, Italy and the United States supplied samples that represented acute and convalescent COVID-19.

Per the authors' pipeline: Reference gene primer amplification yielded estimated nucleated cell counts. The assay was immunoSEQ multiplex PCR, and TCRdb's table has in-frame clones only and misses some. V and J calls and clone size are given by that table; D and trimming were obtained from the DNA. This sample has about 170,000 clones, with approximately 83% found just once. Germline V gene sequence: CDR1 WNHNN, CDR2 SYGVQD (reference sequence). V lost 3 bases to trimming and J lost 2 bases; unmatched junction nucleotides: 7. The CDR3 runs 15 residues. This sequence joins TRBV10-1 and TRBJ2-7, with 7 bases that match TRBD2. The sample consisted of peripheral blood. The source of this sequence is a human donor with acute or convalescent COVID-19. The donor label of this sample is uncertain. CDR3 in amino acids: CASSDGQRGTYEQYF. CDR3 DNA sequence: TGCGCCAGCAGTGATGGCCAGCGGGGAACCTACGAGCAGTACTTC.